A single sample gave rise to the 20 T cell receptor beta chains below, sequenced in a study of T cell responses to AZD1222 COVID-19 vaccine. Clones were read by immunoSEQ multiplex PCR, and TCRdb kept only the in-frame ones, dropping some. Of approximately 71,000 clones in the sample, roughly 86% were seen once. Specimen: peripheral blood, collected on day 0 of AZD1222 vaccination. These receptor sequences come from an adult in good health.

The chain links TRBV5-4 to TRBJ2-4, with D perhaps TRBD2 (5 bases). The CDR3 sequence is 16 residues long. The germline gives CDR1 SGHNT, CDR2 YYREEE (reference sequence). The V gene lost 0 bases and the J gene lost 3 bases, with 13 bases spanning the gap. The CDR3 reads CASSLGRGLGKNIQYF. DNA of the CDR3: TGTGCCAGCAGCTTGGGGCGAGGGCTGGGCAAAAACATTCAGTACTTC.

This clone appeared a single time. The CDR3, as DNA: TGTGCCAGCAGTTTTTTTAGCAATCAGCCCCAGCATTTT. Translated: CASSFFSNQPQHF. The gene calls are TRBV28 and TRBJ1-5; D gene ambiguous. The V gene's germline CDR1 is MDHEN and CDR2 SYDVKM. Trimming took off 3 bases at V and 0 bases at J, with 3 bases between the two ends. This CDR3 region has 13 residues.

Note on this clone: Its ends do not fully match the called genes, so a read error is possible. The chain links TRBV7-7 to TRBJ2-3, with TRBD1 identical over 7 bases. The CDR3 totals 13 residues. The germline V gene has CDR1 SSHAT and CDR2 FNYEAQ (reference sequence). The DNA of the CDR3 is TGTGCTAGCAGCCTCGACAGGGCAGATACGCAGTATTTT. Amino acids: CASSLDRADTQYF.

The chain employs TRBV5-1 and TRBJ1-5; 11 positions agree with TRBD1. This CDR3 region has 14 residues. Per germline, CDR1 SGHRS and CDR2 YFSETQ. The V and J ends lost 3 bases and 6 bases, in that order; junction bases with no gene match: 2. CDR3 amino acids: CASSSGTGGQPQHF. The CDR3 bases are TGCGCCAGCAGCTCGGGGACAGGGGGTCAGCCCCAGCATTTT.

This clone came up a few times. The chain links TRBV15 to TRBJ2-7; TRBD1 might be the D (5 bases). This CDR3 is built from 12 residues. Germline assignment: CDR1 LNHNV and CDR2 YYDKDF (reference sequence). V was pared by 1 base and J by 4 bases, with 5 bases between. CDR3 amino acids: CATSRGTYEQYF. Here the CDR3 DNA reads TGTGCCACCAGCAGAGGGACATACGAGCAGTACTTC.

The chain is built from TRBV7-2 and TRBJ2-5, with 12 bases matching TRBD2. V lost 4 bases and J lost 5; bases outside the gene matches: 5. The germline V gene has CDR1 SGHTA and CDR2 FQGNSA. This CDR3 has 15 residues. CDR3 sequence reads: CASSSSGRAGETQYF. The CDR3 DNA follows: TGTGCCAGCAGCTCTAGCGGGAGGGCCGGGGAGACCCAGTACTTC.

V usage is TRBV2 and J usage is TRBJ2-3, with 9 bases that match TRBD2. Trimming cost V 7 bases and J 7 bases; bases outside gene matches: 15. The CDR3 spans 16 residues. The germline V gene encodes CDR1 SNHLY and CDR2 FYNNEI. The CDR3: CASIPQASGKVYTQYF. The DNA of the CDR3 is TGTGCCAGCATCCCCCAGGCTAGCGGGAAGGTGTATACGCAGTATTTT.

The chain links TRBV19 to TRBJ2-3, with D maybe TRBD2 (7 bases). The CDR3 is 16 amino acids. V dropped 6 bases and J dropped 6 bases, with 22 bases sitting between them. Germline values: CDR1 LNHDA, CDR2 SQIVND (reference sequence). For the CDR3, the DNA is TGTGCCAGTAGATCTATGGGGGCGGGAGTGGTGGATACGCAGTATTTT. Protein: CASRSMGAGVVDTQYF.

There are a few counts of this clone. A much larger clone is a single base away; this may be a read error. J is TRBJ1-1 and V is TRBV9, with 9 bases that match TRBD1. The J segment lost 0 bases and the V segment lost 3 bases, leaving 12 bases of the junction unmatched. CDR3 size: 18 residues. Per germline, CDR1 SGDLS and CDR2 YYNGEE. CDR3 amino acids: CASSGGGGQGLMNTEAFF. CDR3 in DNA: TGTGCCAGCAGCGGGGGGGGCGGACAGGGGCTAATGAACACTGAAGCTTTCTTT.

This chain uses TRBV7-8 with TRBJ2-1, with 9 bases that match TRBD2. Per germline, CDR1 SGHVS and CDR2 FQNEAQ. J lost 9 bases, V lost 7 bases, and 22 bases had no gene match. There are 18 residues in the CDR3. The CDR3 DNA sequence: TGTGCCAGCACCCGACCTCCCCGGTTAGCGGGAGTCATAGGTGAGCAGTTCTTC. It translates to CASTRPPRLAGVIGEQFF.

This clone has a handful of counts. The genes are TRBV9 and TRBJ2-3; 11 nucleotides line up with TRBD2. The V and J ends lost 3 bases and 2 bases, in that order; junction bases with no gene match: 8. The CDR3 has 17 residues. Germline V gene sequence: CDR1 SGDLS, CDR2 YYNGEE. CDR3 residues: CASSARGTSGNTDTQYF. CDR3 DNA: TGTGCCAGCAGCGCGAGGGGGACTAGCGGAAACACAGATACGCAGTATTTT.

The chain is built from TRBV29-1 and TRBJ2-1; D gene unclear. The germline V and J ends were trimmed by 6 bases and 3 bases, with 12 bases remaining between them. There are 13 residues in the CDR3. CDR1 is SQVTM and CDR2 is ANQGSEA in the germline V gene. The CDR3 protein is CSVDTSFYNEQFF. DNA of the CDR3: TGCAGCGTAGACACATCTTTCTACAATGAGCAGTTCTTC.

A single count supports this clone. This chain links TRBV28 with TRBJ2-3, with D perhaps matching TRBD1 or TRBD2 (5 bases each). The germline gives CDR1 MDHEN, CDR2 SYDVKM. There are 16 residues in the CDR3. V lost 6 bases to trimming and J lost 2 bases, with 18 bases between them. The CDR3 protein is CASSFLRGSHTDTQYF. CDR3 DNA: TGTGCCAGCAGCTTCCTACGGGGCTCTCACACAGATACGCAGTATTTT. Using reference TRBV28 and TRBJ2-3 for the parts outside the CDR3, the full variable domain is DVKVTQSSRYLVKRTGEKVFLECVQDMDHENMFWYRQDPGLGLRLIYFSYDVKMKEKGDIPEGYSVSREKKERFSLILESASTNQTSMYLCASSFLRGSHTDTQYFGPGTRLTVL.

The V gene is TRBV12-2, the J gene TRBJ1-1; the table's D call of TRBD1 was not tested on the DNA. TRBV12-2 is termed a pseudogene. The CDR3 extends over 12 amino acids. The CDR3 DNA reads TGTGCAAGTCGCTTGCGTAACAGAGAAGCTTTCTTT. The encoded protein is CASRLRNREAFF.

This chain links TRBV6-5 with TRBJ1-5; D is perhaps TRBD1 (6 bases). The CDR3 sequence is 15 residues long. Germline lookup yields CDR1 MNHEY and CDR2 SVGAGI. The V and J ends lost 4 bases and 4 bases respectively, with 14 bases between them. CDR3 DNA sequence: TGTGCCAGCAGTTCACAGGGAGGGATTAATCAGCCCCAGCATTTT. This gives the protein CASSSQGGINQPQHF.

The rearrangement uses TRBV11-2 and TRBJ2-3; no clear D gene. The germline V and J ends were trimmed by 4 bases and 4 bases, with 18 bases remaining between them. CDR3 length: 16 amino acids. Per the germline V gene, CDR1 is SGHAT and CDR2 is FQNNGV. The DNA of the CDR3 is TGTGCCAGCAGCTCGTGGACCCAACATGTAGCAGATACGCAGTATTTT. Translated: CASSSWTQHVADTQYF. Looking up the rest from reference TRBV11-2 and TRBJ2-3 gives the full variable domain: EAGVAQSPRYKIIEKRQSVAFWCNPISGHATLYWYQQILGQGPKLLIQFQNNGVVDDSQLPKDRFSAERLKGVDSTLKIQPAKLEDSAVYLCASSSWTQHVADTQYFGPGTRLTVL.

This clone was counted a single time. The chain couples TRBV18 to TRBJ1-6, with a tentative D call TRBD1 (6 bases). V was pared by 3 bases and J by 8 bases, with 11 bases between. Germline V lookup: CDR1 KGHSH, CDR2 LQKENI. This CDR3 is built from 14 residues. CDR3 DNA sequence: TGTGCCAGCTCACCGGTACAGGGTGATTCACCCCTCCACTTT. Its protein product is CASSPVQGDSPLHF.

The chain employs TRBV7-8 and TRBJ2-3, with D maybe TRBD2 (5 bases). The germline V gene encodes CDR1 SGHVS and CDR2 FQNEAQ. V lost 5 bases, J lost 6 bases, and 18 bases lay in between. The CDR3 totals 15 residues. The CDR3 here is CASSPKGGIGDTQYF. The CDR3 DNA reads as TGTGCCAGCAGCCCCAAAGGAGGCATTGGGGATACGCAGTATTTT.

The V and J genes are TRBV4-1 and TRBJ1-6; 7 bases align to TRBD1. V was clipped by 6 bases and J by 5 bases; unmatched bases: 7. Germline-derived CDR1 and CDR2 are MGHRA and YSYEKL. The CDR3 is 15 residues long. CDR3 coding DNA: TGCGCCAGCAGTCATCGCGGACAGGATAATTCACCCCTCCACTTT. Its protein is CASSHRGQDNSPLHF.

V and J are TRBV18 and TRBJ2-5; D is unclear. Germline CDR1 KGHSH, CDR2 LQKENI. Trimming cost V 2 bases and J 5 bases, with 9 bases left between them. The CDR3 has 13 residues. This CDR3 reads CASSPGLMETQYF. In DNA form, the CDR3 reads TGTGCCAGCTCACCAGGGTTAATGGAGACCCAGTACTTC.